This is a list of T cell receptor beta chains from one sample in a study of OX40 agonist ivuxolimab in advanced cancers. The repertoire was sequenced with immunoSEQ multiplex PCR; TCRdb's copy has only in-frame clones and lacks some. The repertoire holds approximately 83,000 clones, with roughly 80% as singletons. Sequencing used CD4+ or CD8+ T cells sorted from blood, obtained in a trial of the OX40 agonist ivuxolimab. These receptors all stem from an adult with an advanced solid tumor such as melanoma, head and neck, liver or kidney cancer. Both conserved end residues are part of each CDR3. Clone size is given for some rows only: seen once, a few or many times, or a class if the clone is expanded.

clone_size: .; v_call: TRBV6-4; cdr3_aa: CASSEGTSGSYEQYF
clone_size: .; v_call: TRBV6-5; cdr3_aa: CASTGGRFNGYTF
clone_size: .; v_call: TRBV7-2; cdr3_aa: CASSSQGSTNEKLFF
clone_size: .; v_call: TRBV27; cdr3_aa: CASSLDGGAWDEQFF
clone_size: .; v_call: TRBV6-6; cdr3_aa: CASSFGTGPIEQYF
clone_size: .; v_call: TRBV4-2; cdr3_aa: CASSQAAFTGVRLNTEAFF
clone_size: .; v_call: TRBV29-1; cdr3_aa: CSVNGLAGSTDTQYF
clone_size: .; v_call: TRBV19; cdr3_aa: CASSENFQGISNYGYTF
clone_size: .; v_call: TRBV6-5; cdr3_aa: CASREAGGYNEQFF
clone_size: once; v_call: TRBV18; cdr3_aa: CASSPDTGGYYEQYF
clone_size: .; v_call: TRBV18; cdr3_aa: CASSPATRGDTEAFF
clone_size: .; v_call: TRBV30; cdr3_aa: CAWSVGQGAKAFF
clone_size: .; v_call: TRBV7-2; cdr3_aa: CASSFSGRRGETQYF
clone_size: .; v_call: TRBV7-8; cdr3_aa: CASSLVVLSGSNTGELFF
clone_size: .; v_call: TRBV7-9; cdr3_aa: CASSRPKASTDTQYF
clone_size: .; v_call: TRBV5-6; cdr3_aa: CASSLSSLMDRVTAFF
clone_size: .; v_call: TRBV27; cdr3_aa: CASSPSGTHGETQYF
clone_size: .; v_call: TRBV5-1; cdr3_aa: CASSLVSGGNQPQHF
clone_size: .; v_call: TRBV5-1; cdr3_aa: CASSSTGFSTDTQYF
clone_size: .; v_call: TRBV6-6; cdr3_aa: CASSSNTAGPYGYTF
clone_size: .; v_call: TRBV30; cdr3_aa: CAWIPHLTGAWGTEAFF
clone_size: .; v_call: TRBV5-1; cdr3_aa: CASSSGQGAYNEQFF
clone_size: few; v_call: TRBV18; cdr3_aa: CASSPQSVPGNQPQHF
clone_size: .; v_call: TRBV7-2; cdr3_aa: CASSFTRDTEAFF
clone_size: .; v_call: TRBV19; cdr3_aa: CATADRSRSYEQYF
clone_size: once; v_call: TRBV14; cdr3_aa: CASSHRQGANTEAFF
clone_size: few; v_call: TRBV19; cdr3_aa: CASSIVPREGDTQYF
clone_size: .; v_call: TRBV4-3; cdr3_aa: CASSQESGGGAGRAFF
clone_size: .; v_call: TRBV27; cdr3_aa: CASSFGLTSYEQYF
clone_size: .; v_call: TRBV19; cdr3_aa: CASSVGQGGEKLFF
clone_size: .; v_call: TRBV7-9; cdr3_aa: CASMGGDLEAFF
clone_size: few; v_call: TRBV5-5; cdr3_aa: CASNKIGGRNGYTF
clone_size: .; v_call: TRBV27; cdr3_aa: CASSLTGTGGYNSPLHF
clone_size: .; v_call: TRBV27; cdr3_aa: CASSQDRLYGYTF
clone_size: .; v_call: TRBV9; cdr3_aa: CASGGPQGVIGTDTQYF